The clone carrying this TCR beta chain has a handful of counts. V was pared by 6 bases and J by 0 bases, with 5 bases of the junction left unmatched. This CDR3 is built from 14 residues. Germline loops: CDR1 DFQATT, CDR2 SNEGSKA (reference sequence). Unique molecular identifiers were used to barcode this TCRbeta library. TCRdb used MiXCR to reprocess the PCR reads, holding one entry per CDR3 protein. The sample consists of around 380,000 distinct CDR3 sequences, approximately 11% of them appearing once. The data stem from a study of T-cell reconstitution after alpha-beta-depleted transplantation in children.

The chain has TRBV20-1 and TRBJ2-7, with 10 bases matching TRBD1. Material: PBMCs from the stem cell graft donor, obtained from the stem cell graft. This TCR derives from a human donor who donated a stem cell graft to a child with acute myeloid leukemia. The CDR3 sequence: CSARDRGVSYEQYF. Here the CDR3 DNA reads TGCAGTGCCCGGGACAGGGGCGTCTCCTACGAGCAGTACTTC.